These 7 T cell receptor beta chains were all obtained from the same sample, sequenced in a study of radiation and T cells in renal cell carcinoma. The time point denotes: blood 4 weeks post-SBRT, at nephrectomy. Treatment: 15 Gy SBRT to primary tumor, nephrectomy 4 weeks later. Generated by immunoSEQ multiplex PCR, the TCRdb table keeps only in-frame clones and is missing some. This table holds approximately 31,000 clones, more than 65% found once. Sample: blood, taken from a patient whose treatment included radiotherapy and nephrectomy. These receptors were collected from a man in his sixties with renal cell carcinoma.

The V and J genes are TRBV7-2 and TRBJ1-6; no clear D. The germline gives CDR1 SGHTA, CDR2 FQGNSA. This CDR3 is built from 13 residues. Trimming pared 2 bases from V and 10 bases from J, leaving 9 bases between. The CDR3 DNA follows: TGTGCCAGCAGCTTAAAGGTTGGGTCACCCCTCCACTTT. This translates into CASSLKVGSPLHF.

The CDR3 sequence is CASGQGSYEQYF. CDR3 nucleotide sequence: TGTGCCAGCGGACAGGGAAGTTACGAGCAGTACTTC. The rearrangement links TRBV6-6 to TRBJ2-7; 8 bases are shared with TRBD1. The length of the CDR3 is 12 residues. From germline, CDR1 is MNHNY and CDR2 SVGAGI (reference sequence). The V segment lost 8 bases and the J segment 4 bases; nucleotides outside the gene matches: 4.

This clone was seen a single time. This sequence joins TRBV5-4 and TRBJ1-5, with D unresolved. Trimming removed 2 bases from V and 9 bases from J, with 9 bases in between. The CDR3 runs to 12 residues. Germline assignment: CDR1 SGHNT and CDR2 YYREEE (reference sequence). The CDR3 DNA is TGTGCCAGCAGCTTATTTGGTGGGCCCCAGCATTTT. Translating gives CASSLFGGPQHF. The full variable domain, its missing parts supplied by reference TRBV5-4 and TRBJ1-5, is ETGVTQSPTHLIKTRGQQVTLRCSSQSGHNTVSWYQQALGQGPQFIFQYYREEENGRGNFPPRFSGLQFPNYSSELNVNALELDDSALYLCASSLFGGPQHFGDGTRLSIL.

This rearrangement joins TRBV7-9 to TRBJ1-2; unclear D gene. The germline V gene encodes CDR1 SEHNR and CDR2 FQNEAQ (reference sequence). The V gene lost 5 bases and the J gene lost 0 bases, with 7 bases spanning the gap. The CDR3 extends over 13 amino acids. This CDR3 is CASSPNTNYGYTF. The DNA for the CDR3 is TGTGCCAGCAGCCCCAATACTAACTATGGCTACACCTTC.

The rearrangement joins TRBV5-5 to TRBJ2-4; D remains unclear. V was cut by 6 bases and J by 5 bases, with 18 bases left in between. Germline V gene sequence: CDR1 SGHKS, CDR2 YYEKEE (reference sequence). The CDR3 runs 15 residues. The CDR3 bases are TGTGCCAGCACGGGCTCGTATGCGAGTGAAAACATTCAGTACTTC. Encoded protein: CASTGSYASENIQYF.

This sequence joins TRBV28 and TRBJ2-7; 10 nucleotides agree with TRBD1. Germline CDR1 is MDHEN and CDR2 is SYDVKM. There are 15 residues in the CDR3. After removal of 9 bases from V and 2 bases from J, the junction contained 10 bases not matched to a gene. CDR3 sequence reads: CASTPGQGKTYEQYF. The DNA for the CDR3 is TGTGCCAGTACCCCGGGACAGGGGAAAACCTACGAGCAGTACTTC.

The chain combines TRBV27 with TRBJ2-1; D may be TRBD2 (5 bases). CDR1 and CDR2 from the germline V gene are MNHEY and SMNVEV (reference sequence). V was trimmed by 7 bases and J by 6 bases, leaving 19 bases between them. The CDR3 consists of 15 residues. CDR3 residues: CASKVPRAPLNEQFF. The CDR3 DNA is TGTGCCAGCAAGGTCCCGCGGGCGCCCCTCAATGAGCAGTTCTTC.